Detailed here is one T cell receptor beta chain. Its antigen remains unidentified. The sample is drawn from a study of OX40 agonist ivuxolimab in advanced cancers. General study results and limits: At 0.1 to 3.0 mg/kg and by week 6, clonal expansion occurred in CD4+ and CD8+ blood T cells.

Germline V gene sequence: CDR1 SGHNT, CDR2 YYREEE (reference sequence). Trimming pared 4 bases from V and 4 bases from J, leaving 6 bases between. The CDR3 consists of 11 residues. The assay was immunoSEQ multiplex PCR, and TCRdb's table has in-frame clones only and misses some. The sample consists of tens of thousands of clones, roughly 90% of them appearing once. This receptor was taken from an adult with an advanced solid tumor such as melanoma, head and neck, liver or kidney cancer. Sequencing was performed on CD4+ or CD8+ T cells sorted from blood, taken in a trial of the OX40 agonist ivuxolimab. This chain uses TRBV5-4 with TRBJ2-7, with a tentative D call TRBD2 (6 bases). The CDR3 is CASSGGYEQYF. CDR3 sequence (DNA): TGTGCCAGCAGCGGGGGGTACGAGCAGTACTTC.